This T cell receptor beta chain stems from a study of blood T cell repertoires in COVID-19. TCRdb keeps only in-frame clones here, not all; method: immunoSEQ multiplex PCR. The table shows 130,000 or so clones, with approximately 86% occurring only once. This clone was seen only a few times. The CDR3 contains 13 residues. The V gene lost 4 bases and the J gene lost 2 bases, with 8 bases spanning the gap. Germline-derived CDR1 and CDR2 are SNHLY and FYNNEI. The sequence came from a woman in her seventies with COVID-19, enrolled during active disease. The chain uses TRBV2 and TRBJ1-1; D not resolved. The sequencing input was peripheral blood. The CDR3 DNA reads TGTGCCAGCAGTGGGAGAATCAACACTGAAGCTTTCTTT. Amino acids: CASSGRINTEAFF. Full variable domain (rest looked up from reference TRBV2 and TRBJ1-1): EPEVTQTPSHQVTQMGQEVILRCVPISNHLYFYWYRQILGQKVEFLVSFYNNEISEKSEIFDDQFSVERPDGSNFTLKIRSTKLEDSAMYFCASSGRINTEAFFGQGTRLTVV.